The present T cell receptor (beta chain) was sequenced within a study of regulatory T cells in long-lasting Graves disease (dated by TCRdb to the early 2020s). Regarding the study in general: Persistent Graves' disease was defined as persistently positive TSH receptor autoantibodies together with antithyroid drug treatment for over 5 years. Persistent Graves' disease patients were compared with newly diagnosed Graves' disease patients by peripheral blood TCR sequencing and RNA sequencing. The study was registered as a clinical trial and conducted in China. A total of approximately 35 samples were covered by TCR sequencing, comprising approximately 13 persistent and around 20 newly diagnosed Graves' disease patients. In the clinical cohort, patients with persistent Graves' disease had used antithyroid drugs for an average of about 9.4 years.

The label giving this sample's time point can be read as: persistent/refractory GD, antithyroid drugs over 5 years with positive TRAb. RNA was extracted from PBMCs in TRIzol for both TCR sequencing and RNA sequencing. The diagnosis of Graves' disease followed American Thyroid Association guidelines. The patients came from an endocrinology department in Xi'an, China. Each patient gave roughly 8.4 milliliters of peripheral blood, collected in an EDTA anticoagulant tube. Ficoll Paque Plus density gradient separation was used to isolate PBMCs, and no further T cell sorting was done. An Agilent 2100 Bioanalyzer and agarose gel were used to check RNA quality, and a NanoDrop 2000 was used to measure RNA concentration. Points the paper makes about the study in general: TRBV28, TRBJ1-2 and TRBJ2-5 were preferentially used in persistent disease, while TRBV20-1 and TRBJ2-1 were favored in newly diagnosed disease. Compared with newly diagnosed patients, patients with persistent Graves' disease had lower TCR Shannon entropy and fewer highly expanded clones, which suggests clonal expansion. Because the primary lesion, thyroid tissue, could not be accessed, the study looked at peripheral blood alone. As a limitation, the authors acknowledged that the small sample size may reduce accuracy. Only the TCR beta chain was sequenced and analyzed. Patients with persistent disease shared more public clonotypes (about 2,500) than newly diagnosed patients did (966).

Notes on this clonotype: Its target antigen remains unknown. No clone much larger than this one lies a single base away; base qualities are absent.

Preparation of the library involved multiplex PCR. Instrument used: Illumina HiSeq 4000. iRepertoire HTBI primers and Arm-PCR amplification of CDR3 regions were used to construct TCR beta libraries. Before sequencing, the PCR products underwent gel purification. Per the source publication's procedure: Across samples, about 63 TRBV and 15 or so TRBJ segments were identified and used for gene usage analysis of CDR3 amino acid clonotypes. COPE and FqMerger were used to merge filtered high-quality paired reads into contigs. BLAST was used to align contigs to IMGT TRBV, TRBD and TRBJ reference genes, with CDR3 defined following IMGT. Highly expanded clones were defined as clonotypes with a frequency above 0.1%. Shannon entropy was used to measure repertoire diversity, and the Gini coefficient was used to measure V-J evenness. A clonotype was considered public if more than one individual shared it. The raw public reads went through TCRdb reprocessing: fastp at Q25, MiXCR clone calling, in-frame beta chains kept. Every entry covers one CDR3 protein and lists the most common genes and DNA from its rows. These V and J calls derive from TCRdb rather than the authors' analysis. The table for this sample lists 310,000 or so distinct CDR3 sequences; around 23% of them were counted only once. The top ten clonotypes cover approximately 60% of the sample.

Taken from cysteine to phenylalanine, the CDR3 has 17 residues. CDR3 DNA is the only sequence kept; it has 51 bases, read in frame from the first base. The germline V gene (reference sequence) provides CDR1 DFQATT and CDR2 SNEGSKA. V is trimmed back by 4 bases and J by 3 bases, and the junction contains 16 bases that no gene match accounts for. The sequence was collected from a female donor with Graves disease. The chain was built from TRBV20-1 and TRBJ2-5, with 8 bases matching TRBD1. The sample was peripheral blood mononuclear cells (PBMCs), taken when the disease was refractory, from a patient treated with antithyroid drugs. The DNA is TGCAGTGCTAAGAACGGTGGCAGGGGGCTCGAGGAAGAGACCCAGTACTTC. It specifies CSAKNGGRGLEEETQYF.